The text below deals with one T cell receptor beta chain. The antigen is unknown. Using immunoSEQ multiplex PCR, the repertoire was profiled, and TCRdb retains in-frame clones only, with some absent. The table lists fewer than 65,000 clones, approximately 80% of them singletons. CDR3 length: 15 residues. Trimming stripped 1 base from V and 4 bases from J, with 13 bases between. Per the germline V gene, CDR1 is MNHNS and CDR2 is SASEGT. This entry comes from a study of OX40 agonist ivuxolimab in advanced cancers. Whole-study results and caveats: Relative to CD4+ cells, CD8+ T cells on average had more expanded clones.

The sequencing here drew on CD4+ or CD8+ T cells sorted from blood, taken in a trial of the OX40 agonist ivuxolimab. This receptor was obtained from an adult with an advanced solid tumor such as melanoma, head and neck, liver or kidney cancer. This chain joins TRBV6-1 and TRBJ1-1, with unresolved D. The DNA for the CDR3 is TGTGCCAGCAGTGAAGAAATGGTTTGGGGCACTGAAGCTTTCTTT. It yields the protein CASSEEMVWGTEAFF.